These 5 T cell receptor beta chains were all obtained from the same sample, sequenced in a study of T cells after posttransplantation cyclophosphamide. TCRdb keeps only in-frame clones here, not all; method: immunoSEQ multiplex PCR. Among about 20,000 clones, 74% were seen once, and the ten largest hold about 28%. Treatment was busulfan-fludarabine conditioning, a marrow graft, and cyclophosphamide on days +3 and +4. Sequencing was performed on PBMCs, taken after an allogeneic stem cell transplant with post-transplant cyclophosphamide. The source of these receptors is a male patient younger than 45 who received an allogeneic stem cell transplant from a related donor, was CMV-positive, and had acute GVHD only. Some T cells may be supplied by the graft donor.

The V gene is TRBV5-4, the J gene TRBJ1-6; maybe TRBD1 (5 bases). Germline CDR1 reads SGHNT; CDR2 reads YYREEE (reference sequence). Trimming removed 4 bases from V and 8 bases from J, with 19 bases in between. The CDR3 runs to 16 residues. The CDR3: CASSNPQGGRDSPLHF. In nucleotides, the CDR3 is TGTGCCAGCAGCAATCCCCAGGGAGGGCGGGATTCACCCCTCCACTTT.

The J gene is TRBJ1-2, the V gene TRBV7-2; a weak D match, TRBD1 (5 bases). The V end was cut by 4 bases, the J end by 8 bases, with 8 bases between. Germline assignment: CDR1 SGHTA and CDR2 FQGNSA. The CDR3 is made up of 11 amino acids. The CDR3: CASSYGGGYTF. In nucleotides, the CDR3 is TGTGCCAGCAGCTACGGGGGGGGCTACACCTTC.

This clone was found many times. The rearrangement joins TRBV9 to TRBJ1-2; possibly TRBD1 for D (5 bases). The CDR3 loop spans 15 amino acids. CDR1 SGDLS and CDR2 YYNGEE come from the germline V gene. The germline V and J ends were trimmed by 4 bases and 0 bases, with 13 bases remaining between them. The CDR3 DNA sequence: TGTGCCAGCAGCCCAGAAGGGGTAGCTAACTATGGCTACACCTTC. This codes for CASSPEGVANYGYTF.

The V and J genes are TRBV28 and TRBJ1-2; TRBD1 matches 8 bases. There are 14 residues in the CDR3. CDR1 is MDHEN, CDR2 SYDVKM, per germline. J lost 0 bases, V lost 6 bases, and 3 bases had no gene match. CDR3 nucleotides: TGTGCCAGCAGCTCAGGGGGCACTAACTATGGCTACACCTTC. It specifies CASSSGGTNYGYTF.

This chain uses TRBV10-3 with TRBJ2-2, with D perhaps TRBD1 (6 bases). V lost 10 bases, J lost 1 base, and 13 bases lay in between. The CDR3 consists of 14 residues. CDR1 is ENHRY, CDR2 SYGVKD, per germline. CDR3: CASKRTENTGELFF. In DNA form, the CDR3 reads TGTGCCAGCAAGAGGACAGAGAACACCGGGGAGCTGTTTTTT.